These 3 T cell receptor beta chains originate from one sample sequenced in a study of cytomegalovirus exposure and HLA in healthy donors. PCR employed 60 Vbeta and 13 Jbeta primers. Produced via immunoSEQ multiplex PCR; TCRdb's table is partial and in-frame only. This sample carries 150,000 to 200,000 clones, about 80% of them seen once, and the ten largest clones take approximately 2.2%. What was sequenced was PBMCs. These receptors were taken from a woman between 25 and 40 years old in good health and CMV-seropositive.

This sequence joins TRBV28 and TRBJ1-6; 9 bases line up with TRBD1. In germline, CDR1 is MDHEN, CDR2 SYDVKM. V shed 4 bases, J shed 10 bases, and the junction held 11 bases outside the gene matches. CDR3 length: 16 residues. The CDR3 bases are TGTGCCAGCAGTTCACTACAGGGGGCGACAGGATCACCCCTCCACTTT. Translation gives CASSSLQGATGSPLHF.

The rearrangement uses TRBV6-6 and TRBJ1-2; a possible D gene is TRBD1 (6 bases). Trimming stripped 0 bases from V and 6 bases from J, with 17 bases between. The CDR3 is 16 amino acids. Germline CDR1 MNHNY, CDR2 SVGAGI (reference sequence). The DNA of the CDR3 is TGTGCCAGCAGTTACTCGACCCCCAGGGGCCAGGATGGCTACACCTTC. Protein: CASSYSTPRGQDGYTF.

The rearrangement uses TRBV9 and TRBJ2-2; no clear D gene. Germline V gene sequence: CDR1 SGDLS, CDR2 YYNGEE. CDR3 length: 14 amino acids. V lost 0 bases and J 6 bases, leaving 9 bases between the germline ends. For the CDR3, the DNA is TGTGCCAGCAGCGTAGCTGTGGCTCCCGGGGAGCTGTTTTTT. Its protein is CASSVAVAPGELFF.